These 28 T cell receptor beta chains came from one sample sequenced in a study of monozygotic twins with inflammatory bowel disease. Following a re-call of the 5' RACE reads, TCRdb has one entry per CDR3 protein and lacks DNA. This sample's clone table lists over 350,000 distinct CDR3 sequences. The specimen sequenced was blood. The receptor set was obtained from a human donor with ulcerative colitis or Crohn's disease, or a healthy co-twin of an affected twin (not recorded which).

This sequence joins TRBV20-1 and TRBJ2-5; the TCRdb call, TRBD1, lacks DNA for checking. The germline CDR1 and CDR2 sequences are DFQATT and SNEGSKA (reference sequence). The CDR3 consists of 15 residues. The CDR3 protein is CSASQARGRTETQYF.

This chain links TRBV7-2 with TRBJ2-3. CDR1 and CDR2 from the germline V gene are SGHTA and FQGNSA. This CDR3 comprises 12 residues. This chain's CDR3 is CASSSNTDTQYF.

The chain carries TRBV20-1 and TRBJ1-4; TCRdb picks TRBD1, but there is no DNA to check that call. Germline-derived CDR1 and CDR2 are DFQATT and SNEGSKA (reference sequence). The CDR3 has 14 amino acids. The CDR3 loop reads CSASETGSGEKLFF.

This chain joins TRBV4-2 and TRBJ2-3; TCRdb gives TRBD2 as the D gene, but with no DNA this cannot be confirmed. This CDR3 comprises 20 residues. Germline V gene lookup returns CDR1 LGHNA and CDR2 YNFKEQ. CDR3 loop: CASSQDLMSTRGIHTDTQYF.

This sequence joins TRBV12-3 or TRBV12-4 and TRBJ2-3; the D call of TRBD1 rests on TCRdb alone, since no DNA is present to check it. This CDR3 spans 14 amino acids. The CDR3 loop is CASSLSTPGDTQYF.

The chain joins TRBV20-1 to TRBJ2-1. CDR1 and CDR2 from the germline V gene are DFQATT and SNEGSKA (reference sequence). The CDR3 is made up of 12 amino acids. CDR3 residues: CSATKQGNEQFF.

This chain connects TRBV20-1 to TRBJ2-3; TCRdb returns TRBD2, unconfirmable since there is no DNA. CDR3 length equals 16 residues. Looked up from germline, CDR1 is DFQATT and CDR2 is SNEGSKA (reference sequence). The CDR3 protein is CSARLGLAGGTDTQYF.

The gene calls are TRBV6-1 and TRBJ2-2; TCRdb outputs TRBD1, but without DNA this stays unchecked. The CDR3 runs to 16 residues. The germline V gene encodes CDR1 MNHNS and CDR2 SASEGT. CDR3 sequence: CASRSTGARGTGELFF.

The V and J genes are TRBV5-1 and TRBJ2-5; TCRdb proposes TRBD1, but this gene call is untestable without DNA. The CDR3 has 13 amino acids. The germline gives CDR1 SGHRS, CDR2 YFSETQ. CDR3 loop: CASNRGEQETQYF.

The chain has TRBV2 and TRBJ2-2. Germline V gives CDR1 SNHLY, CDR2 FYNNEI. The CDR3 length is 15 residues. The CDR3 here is CASSDRGTSVGELFF. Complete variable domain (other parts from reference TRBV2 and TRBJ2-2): EPEVTQTPSHQVTQMGQEVILRCVPISNHLYFYWYRQILGQKVEFLVSFYNNEISEKSEIFDDQFSVERPDGSNFTLKIRSTKLEDSAMYFCASSDRGTSVGELFFGEGSRLTVL.

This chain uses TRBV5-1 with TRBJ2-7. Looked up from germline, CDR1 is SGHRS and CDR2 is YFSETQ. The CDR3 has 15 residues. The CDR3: CASSREAVSSYEQYF.

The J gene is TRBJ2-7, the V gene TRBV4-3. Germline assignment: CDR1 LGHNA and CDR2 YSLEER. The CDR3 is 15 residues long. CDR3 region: CASSQDHEVAYEQYF.

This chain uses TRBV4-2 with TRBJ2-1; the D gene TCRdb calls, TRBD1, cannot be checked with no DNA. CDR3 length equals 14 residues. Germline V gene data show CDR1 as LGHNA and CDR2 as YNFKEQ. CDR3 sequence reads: CASSQGQGKVEQFF.

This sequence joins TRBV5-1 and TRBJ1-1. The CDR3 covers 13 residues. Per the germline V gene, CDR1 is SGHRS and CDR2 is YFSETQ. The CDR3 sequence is CASSLVPEGEAFF.

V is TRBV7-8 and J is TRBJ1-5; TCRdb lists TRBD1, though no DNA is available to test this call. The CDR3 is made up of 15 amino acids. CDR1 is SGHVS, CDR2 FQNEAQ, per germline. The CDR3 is CASSFRVVSNQPQHF.

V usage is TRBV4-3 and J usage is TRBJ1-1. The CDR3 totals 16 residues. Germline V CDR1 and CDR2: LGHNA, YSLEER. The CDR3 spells CASSQAPHLPNTEAFF.

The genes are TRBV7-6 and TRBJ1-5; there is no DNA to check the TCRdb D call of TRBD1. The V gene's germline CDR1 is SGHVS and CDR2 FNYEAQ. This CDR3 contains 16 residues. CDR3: CASSPGTGGVYQPQHF. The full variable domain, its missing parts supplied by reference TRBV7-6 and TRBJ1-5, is GAGVSQSPRYKVTKRGQDVALRCDPISGHVSLYWYRQALGQGPEFLTYFNYEAQQDKSGLPNDRFSAERPEGSISTLTIQRTEQRDSAMYRCASSPGTGGVYQPQHFGDGTRLSIL.

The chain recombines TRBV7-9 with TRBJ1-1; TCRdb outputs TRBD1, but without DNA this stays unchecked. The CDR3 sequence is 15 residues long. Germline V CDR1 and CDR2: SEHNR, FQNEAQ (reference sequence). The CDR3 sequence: CASSPPSSGDTEAFF.

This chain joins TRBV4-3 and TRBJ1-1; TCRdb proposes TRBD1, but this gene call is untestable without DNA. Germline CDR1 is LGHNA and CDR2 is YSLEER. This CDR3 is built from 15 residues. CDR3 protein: CASSQAVRGSTEAFF.

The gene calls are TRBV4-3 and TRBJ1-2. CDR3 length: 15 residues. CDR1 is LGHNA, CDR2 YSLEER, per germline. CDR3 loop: CASSQGRGTSYGYTF.

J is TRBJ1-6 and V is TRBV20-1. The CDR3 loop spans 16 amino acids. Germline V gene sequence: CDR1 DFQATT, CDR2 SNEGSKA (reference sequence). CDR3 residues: CSAPSTGSLYNSPLHF.

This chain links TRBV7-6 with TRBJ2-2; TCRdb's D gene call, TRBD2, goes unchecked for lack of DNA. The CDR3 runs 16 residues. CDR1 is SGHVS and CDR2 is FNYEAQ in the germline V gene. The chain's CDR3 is CASSPQLAENTGELFF.

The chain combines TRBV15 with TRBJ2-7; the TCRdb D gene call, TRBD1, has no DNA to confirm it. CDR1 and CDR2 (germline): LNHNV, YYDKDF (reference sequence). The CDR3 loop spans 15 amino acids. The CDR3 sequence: CATSRETGGAYEQYF.

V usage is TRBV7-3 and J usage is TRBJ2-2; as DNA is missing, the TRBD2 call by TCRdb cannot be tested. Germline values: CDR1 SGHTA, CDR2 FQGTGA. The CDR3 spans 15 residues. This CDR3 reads CASSLGSLVTGELFF.

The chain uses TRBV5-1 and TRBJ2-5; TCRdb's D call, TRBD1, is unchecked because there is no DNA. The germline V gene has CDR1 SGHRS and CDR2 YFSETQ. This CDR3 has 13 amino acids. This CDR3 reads CASSLGWGETQYF. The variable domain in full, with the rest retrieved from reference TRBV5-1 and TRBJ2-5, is KAGVTQTPRYLIKTRGQQVTLSCSPISGHRSVSWYQQTPGQGLQFLFEYFSETQRNKGNFPGRFSGRQFSNSRSEMNVSTLELGDSALYLCASSLGWGETQYFGPGTRLLVL.

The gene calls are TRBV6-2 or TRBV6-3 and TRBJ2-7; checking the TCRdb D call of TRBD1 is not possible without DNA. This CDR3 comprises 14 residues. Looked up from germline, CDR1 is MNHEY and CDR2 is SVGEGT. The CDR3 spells CASVRGASPREQYF.

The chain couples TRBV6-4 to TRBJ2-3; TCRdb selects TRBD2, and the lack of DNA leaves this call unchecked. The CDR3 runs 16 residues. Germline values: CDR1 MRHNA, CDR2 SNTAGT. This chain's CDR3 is CASSAEGGISTDTQYF.

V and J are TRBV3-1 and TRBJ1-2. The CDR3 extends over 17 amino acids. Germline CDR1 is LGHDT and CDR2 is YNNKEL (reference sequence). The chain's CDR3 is CASSQKPPQAVDYGYTF.